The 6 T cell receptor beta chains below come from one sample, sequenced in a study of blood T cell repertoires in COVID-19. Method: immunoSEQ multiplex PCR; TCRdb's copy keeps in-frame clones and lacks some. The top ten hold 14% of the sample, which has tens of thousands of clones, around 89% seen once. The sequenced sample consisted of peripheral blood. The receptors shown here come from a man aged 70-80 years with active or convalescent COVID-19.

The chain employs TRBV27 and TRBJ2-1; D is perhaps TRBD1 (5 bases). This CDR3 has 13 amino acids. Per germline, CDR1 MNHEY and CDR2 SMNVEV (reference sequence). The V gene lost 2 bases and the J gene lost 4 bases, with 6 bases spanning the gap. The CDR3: CASSLQGYNEQFF. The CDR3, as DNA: TGTGCCAGCAGTTTACAGGGATACAATGAGCAGTTCTTC.

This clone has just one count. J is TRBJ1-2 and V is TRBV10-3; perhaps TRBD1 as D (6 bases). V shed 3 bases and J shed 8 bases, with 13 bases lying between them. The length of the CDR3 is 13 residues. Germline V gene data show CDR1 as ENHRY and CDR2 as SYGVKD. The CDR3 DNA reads TGTGCCATCAGTGAAGGGGGTAGGGAGGGCTACACCTTC. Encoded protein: CAISEGGREGYTF.

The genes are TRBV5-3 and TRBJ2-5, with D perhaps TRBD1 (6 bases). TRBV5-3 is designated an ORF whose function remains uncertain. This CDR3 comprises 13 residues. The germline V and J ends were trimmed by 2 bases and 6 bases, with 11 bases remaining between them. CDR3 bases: TGTGCCAGAAGCTTTAGGGGGATCCAGACCCAGTACTTC. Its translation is CARSFRGIQTQYF.

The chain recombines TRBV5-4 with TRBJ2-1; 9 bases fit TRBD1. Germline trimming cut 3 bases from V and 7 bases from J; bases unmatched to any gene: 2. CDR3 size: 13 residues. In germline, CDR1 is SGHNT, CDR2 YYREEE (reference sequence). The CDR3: CASSWDRVNEQFF. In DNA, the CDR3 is TGTGCCAGCAGCTGGGACAGGGTAAATGAGCAGTTCTTC.

CDR3 DNA sequence: TGTGCCTGGACTCGAGGGTCTGGGATTACCTACGAGCAGTACTTC. Translation: CAWTRGSGITYEQYF. The V and J genes are TRBV30 and TRBJ2-7; D might be TRBD2 (5 bases). Germline CDR1 reads GTSNPN; CDR2 reads SVGIG (reference sequence). The CDR3 loop spans 15 amino acids. Trimming stripped 4 bases from V and 2 bases from J, with 18 bases between.

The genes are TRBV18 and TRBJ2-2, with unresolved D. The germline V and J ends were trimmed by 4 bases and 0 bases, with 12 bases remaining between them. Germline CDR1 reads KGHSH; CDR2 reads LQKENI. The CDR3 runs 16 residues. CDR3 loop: CASSLRPPTNTGELFF. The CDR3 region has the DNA TGTGCCAGCTCACTGCGGCCCCCGACGAACACCGGGGAGCTGTTTTTT.